This entry is about one T cell receptor (beta chain). The sample is drawn from a study of shared T cell receptors in the human thymus. The ends were cut back, 6 bases at V and 1 base at J, with 7 bases in the middle. The length of the CDR3 is 13 residues. Germline loops: CDR1 LGHNT, CDR2 FRNRAP. Produced via immunoSEQ multiplex PCR; TCRdb's table is partial and in-frame only. This sample has 500,000 to 550,000 clones; around 82% occur once, and the top ten carry about 0.013%. This sample also belongs to another study, concerning human thymus T cells. This second study says: Resections removed during corrective heart surgery provided the thymus tissue used. Repertoires sampled from thymus and blood appeared biased in V and J gene usage.

The sequenced sample consisted of thymocytes. This TCR was sampled from a boy under three years old with a congenital heart defect. V gene TRBV12-5 combines with J gene TRBJ2-1, with D possibly TRBD1 on 5 matching bases. The CDR3 loop is CASGPGSYNEQFF. CDR3 sequence (DNA): TGTGCTAGTGGCCCAGGGTCCTACAATGAGCAGTTCTTC.